This entry lists 30 T cell receptor beta chains sequenced from one sample in a study of CD4+ T cells in melanoma. Some clones are missing from TCRdb's copy, which holds only in-frame ones; the method was immunoSEQ multiplex PCR. The data hold 12,000 to 15,000 clones, with about 71% observed a single time. Sequenced: cells from a culture (not recorded whether cultured in vitro). The receptor source for this set is a human donor with melanoma.

The chain employs TRBV30 and TRBJ2-4; D remains ambiguous. Germline values: CDR1 GTSNPN, CDR2 SVGIG (reference sequence). V was shortened by 3 bases and J by 2 bases, with 8 bases between the two germline ends. The CDR3 totals 13 residues. CDR3 region: CAWRPVTKNIQYF. The CDR3 region has the DNA TGTGCCTGGAGGCCGGTTACCAAAAACATTCAGTACTTC.

The chain recombines TRBV6-5 with TRBJ2-7, with 8 bases that match TRBD1. Trimming at V came to 4 bases and at J to 4 bases, leaving 3 bases not matched to a gene. CDR1 and CDR2 from the germline V gene are MNHEY and SVGAGI. The CDR3 length is 13 residues. CDR3 in DNA: TGTGCCAGCAGTTTCGACAGGGGATACGAGCAGTACTTC. This translates into CASSFDRGYEQYF.

The chain employs TRBV4-1 and TRBJ1-1; D call uncertain. Germline CDR1 reads MGHRA; CDR2 reads YSYEKL. The V gene lost 0 bases and the J gene lost 1 base, with 9 bases spanning the gap. CDR3 size: 15 residues. CDR3 coding DNA: TGCGCCAGCAGCCAAGATAGGCAGTCGAACACTGAAGCTTTCTTT. Translating it yields CASSQDRQSNTEAFF.

This clone appeared once. V is TRBV29-1 and J is TRBJ1-2; D remains unclear. V lost 5 bases and J lost 6, with 1 base in between. The CDR3 is 8 amino acids. Looked up from germline, CDR1 is SQVTM and CDR2 is ANQGSEA. CDR3 in DNA: TGCAGCGTTAATGGCTACACCTTC. This encodes CSVNGYTF.

The gene calls are TRBV20-1 and TRBJ1-2; 8 bases fit TRBD1. CDR1 is DFQATT and CDR2 is SNEGSKA in the germline V gene (reference sequence). J gave up 5 bases and V 8 bases, and 4 bases lay outside the gene matches. This CDR3 comprises 11 residues. The CDR3, as DNA: TGCAGTTGCGGACAGGGTTATGGCTACACCTTC. This gives the protein CSCGQGYGYTF.

The gene calls are TRBV21-1 and TRBJ2-2; TRBD1 was called by the table and not checked on the DNA. TRBV21-1 is termed a pseudogene. The CDR3 runs to 16 residues. This CDR3 is CASPQGTWIWAGELFF. CDR3 in DNA: TGTGCCAGCCCACAGGGTACGTGGATTTGGGCCGGGGAGCTGTTTTTT.

The chain couples TRBV30 to TRBJ1-1, with 7 bases matching TRBD1. Losses at the gene ends were 3 bases for V and 8 bases for J; bases not matched to a gene: 6. The CDR3 totals 12 residues. Germline V gives CDR1 GTSNPN, CDR2 SVGIG (reference sequence). DNA for the CDR3: TGTGCCTGGAGGGGCGACAGGGCAGAAGCTTTCTTT. Amino acids: CAWRGDRAEAFF.

This clone was counted a single time. The V gene is TRBV11-3, the J gene TRBJ2-2; 12 bases align to TRBD1. This CDR3 comprises 19 residues. The V gene end was trimmed by 4 bases and the J gene end by 4 bases; junction bases not matched to a gene: 13. The germline V gene has CDR1 SGHNT and CDR2 YENEEA. The DNA for the CDR3 is TGTGCCAGCAGCTCCGGGACAGGGGGCTCATGGTGGGGCACCGGGGAGCTGTTTTTT. Residues: CASSSGTGGSWWGTGELFF.

The gene calls are TRBV2 and TRBJ1-2, with 7 positions matching TRBD1. The CDR3 covers 13 residues. V was clipped by 10 bases and J by 5 bases; unmatched bases: 10. Germline V gene data show CDR1 as SNHLY and CDR2 as FYNNEI. The CDR3 sequence: CANYRDREYGYTF. In DNA form, the CDR3 reads TGTGCCAACTACCGGGACAGAGAGTATGGCTACACCTTC.

CDR3 sequence: CASSPGHLSGEKLFF. The CDR3 DNA follows: TGTGCCAGCAGCCCAGGACACCTGAGTGGTGAAAAACTGTTTTTT. The rearrangement uses TRBV7-2 and TRBJ1-4; tentatively, D is TRBD1 (5 bases). Germline V gene data show CDR1 as SGHTA and CDR2 as FQGNSA. Trimming removed 5 bases at V and 7 bases at J, with 17 bases between. This CDR3 has 15 amino acids.

In this sample, this clone is medium-sized. J is TRBJ1-5 and V is TRBV10-2; tentative D call: TRBD1 (5 bases). The CDR3 length is 13 residues. Germline CDR1 reads WSHSY; CDR2 reads SAAADI. V was pared by 6 bases and J by 7 bases, with 13 bases between. CDR3 in DNA: TGCGCCAGCAGCTCAGGAGAGGGGCAGCCCCAGCATTTT. Protein: CASSSGEGQPQHF.

This clone was recorded once. The V and J genes are TRBV6-6 and TRBJ2-5; 8 bases align to TRBD1. From germline, CDR1 is MNHNY and CDR2 SVGAGI (reference sequence). Losses at the gene ends were 2 bases for V and 5 bases for J; bases not matched to a gene: 4. This CDR3 spans 14 amino acids. CDR3 sequence: CASSYMTGAETQYF. Written as DNA, the CDR3 is TGTGCCAGCAGTTACATGACAGGGGCGGAGACCCAGTACTTC.

The chain is built from TRBV19 and TRBJ1-4, with 10 bases that match TRBD1. CDR1 and CDR2 (germline): LNHDA, SQIVND (reference sequence). V was clipped by 4 bases and J by 7 bases; unmatched bases: 6. The CDR3 consists of 15 residues. CDR3 sequence reads: CASSTTGTGAEKLFF. CDR3 DNA sequence: TGTGCCAGTAGTACGACCGGGACAGGGGCTGAAAAACTGTTTTTT.

CDR3 sequence reads: CASSPLPQNRAGANVLTF. In DNA form, the CDR3 reads TGTGCCAGCTCACCACTTCCTCAAAACAGGGCTGGGGCCAACGTCCTGACTTTC. The chain carries TRBV18 and TRBJ2-6, with a weak D call TRBD1 (6 bases). Deletions cut 1 base from V and 2 bases from J, with 15 bases between. The germline V gene encodes CDR1 KGHSH and CDR2 LQKENI. The CDR3 covers 18 residues.

This clone was seen only once. This sequence joins TRBV19 and TRBJ2-6, with a weak D call TRBD1 (6 bases). CDR3 length: 18 amino acids. Between the trimmed V and J ends, which lost 7 bases and 0 bases, there was a span of 19 bases. CDR1 and CDR2 from the germline V gene are LNHDA and SQIVND (reference sequence). The CDR3 here is CASNPRQGPYSGANVLTF. CDR3 coding DNA: TGTGCCAGTAATCCGCGCCAGGGGCCTTACTCTGGGGCCAACGTCCTGACTTTC. Together with reference TRBV19 and TRBJ2-6, the CDR3 gives the full variable domain: DGGITQSPKYLFRKEGQNVTLSCEQNLNHDAMYWYRQDPGQGLRLIYYSQIVNDFQKGDIAEGYSVSREKKESFPLTVTSAQKNPTAFYLCASNPRQGPYSGANVLTFGAGSRLTVL.

The rearrangement links TRBV5-1 to TRBJ2-5, with D perhaps given as TRBD1 or TRBD2 (6 bases each). Germline CDR1 reads SGHRS; CDR2 reads YFSETQ. This CDR3 region has 15 residues. V lost 2 bases to trimming and J lost 4 bases, with 15 bases between them. The CDR3 protein is CASSLGGGLAETQYF. The CDR3 DNA sequence: TGCGCCAGCAGCTTAGGAGGGGGACTCGCAGAGACCCAGTACTTC.

This chain connects TRBV19 to TRBJ1-2; 8 nucleotides align to TRBD1. The CDR3 is 14 amino acids. CDR1 and CDR2 from the germline V gene are LNHDA and SQIVND (reference sequence). After removal of 10 bases from V and 6 bases from J, the junction contained 13 bases not matched to a gene. The CDR3 is CATRNRGGEDGYTF. For the CDR3, the DNA is TGTGCCACCCGGAACAGGGGGGGTGAGGATGGCTACACCTTC.

The gene calls are TRBV7-8 and TRBJ1-1, with D possibly matching TRBD1 (6 bases). The germline V gene encodes CDR1 SGHVS and CDR2 FQNEAQ. The CDR3 loop spans 13 amino acids. V gave up 4 bases and J gave up 6 bases, with 12 bases separating them. CDR3 amino acids: CASSWTDNAEAFF. In DNA form, the CDR3 reads TGTGCCAGCAGCTGGACAGACAACGCTGAAGCTTTCTTT.

The chain employs TRBV18 and TRBJ1-1, with 8 bases that match TRBD1. Trimming removed 3 bases from V and 1 base from J; junction bases left unmatched: 7. Germline CDR1 and CDR2: KGHSH and LQKENI. This CDR3 is 16 amino acids long. The CDR3 loop is CASSPGQVSWNTEAFF. The CDR3 DNA sequence: TGTGCCAGCTCACCGGGACAGGTGAGTTGGAACACTGAAGCTTTCTTT.

This chain uses TRBV6-5 with TRBJ1-3; no firm D call. There are 14 residues in the CDR3. V lost 3 bases and J lost 2, with 8 bases in between. The germline V gene encodes CDR1 MNHEY and CDR2 SVGAGI. The CDR3 DNA is TGTGCCAGCAGTTATTTAGGAGCTGGAAACACCATATATTTT. Encoded protein: CASSYLGAGNTIYF.

The chain uses TRBV5-6 and TRBJ1-5, with D unresolved. The V gene lost 0 bases and the J gene lost 4 bases, with 8 bases spanning the gap. The CDR3 is 14 residues long. Germline CDR1 and CDR2: SGHDT and YYEEEE. CDR3 sequence reads: CASSLALGNQPQHF. In nucleotides, the CDR3 is TGTGCCAGCAGCTTGGCCCTGGGTAATCAGCCCCAGCATTTT.

This chain links TRBV5-1 with TRBJ2-1, with D perhaps matching TRBD1 (6 bases). Trimming took 6 bases from V and 4 from J, leaving 11 bases between them. The CDR3 runs to 13 residues. Germline assignment: CDR1 SGHRS and CDR2 YFSETQ. The CDR3: CASTGQLYNEQFF. CDR3 in DNA: TGCGCCAGCACCGGACAGCTGTACAATGAGCAGTTCTTC. The full variable domain, its missing parts supplied by reference TRBV5-1 and TRBJ2-1, is KAGVTQTPRYLIKTRGQQVTLSCSPISGHRSVSWYQQTPGQGLQFLFEYFSETQRNKGNFPGRFSGRQFSNSRSEMNVSTLELGDSALYLCASTGQLYNEQFFGPGTRLTVL.

This clone came up a few times. This CDR3 is CASSNRETEQYF. The CDR3 DNA reads TGTGCCAGCAGCAATCGGGAAACCGAGCAGTACTTC. The V and J genes are TRBV27 and TRBJ2-7; weak D call: TRBD2 (5 bases). Germline V CDR1 and CDR2: MNHEY, SMNVEV (reference sequence). The CDR3 totals 12 residues. V lost 6 bases and J 6 bases, leaving 12 bases between the germline ends.

The chain's CDR3 is CASSGLQGPSNQPQHF. The CDR3, as DNA: TGCGCCAGCAGCGGGTTACAGGGGCCTAGCAATCAGCCCCAGCATTTT. This chain links TRBV10-2 with TRBJ1-5; TRBD1 matches at 7 bases. Germline loops: CDR1 WSHSY, CDR2 SAAADI. The CDR3 consists of 16 residues. Trimming took 6 bases from V and 0 from J; bases not matched to a gene: 8.

This chain uses TRBV21-1 with TRBJ1-2; the table's D call, TRBD1, was not checked against the DNA. TRBV21-1 is assigned pseudogene status. The CDR3 length is 15 residues. The CDR3 region is CASSARDSRLYGYTF. CDR3 bases: TGTGCCAGCAGCGCCCGGGACAGCCGACTCTATGGCTACACCTTC.

This sequence joins TRBV5-4 and TRBJ1-2; a weak D match, TRBD1 (5 bases). Trimming cost V 4 bases and J 1 base, with 17 bases left between them. CDR1 and CDR2 (germline): SGHNT, YYREEE (reference sequence). The CDR3 length is 16 residues. The CDR3 sequence is CASSRFSGRLNYGYTF. As DNA, the CDR3 is TGTGCCAGCAGCCGCTTCTCGGGACGGCTTAACTATGGCTACACCTTC.

The gene calls are TRBV6-5 and TRBJ1-1; 7 bases map to TRBD1. Trimming cost V 2 bases and J 11 bases; bases outside gene matches: 11. This CDR3 has 14 amino acids. Germline CDR1 is MNHEY and CDR2 is SVGAGI. CDR3 DNA: TGTGCCAGCAGTTACGGAGCAGGGGGGGTTGGTGCTTTCTTT. Amino acid sequence: CASSYGAGGVGAFF.

The rearrangement uses TRBV10-3 and TRBJ2-7, with 9 positions matching TRBD1. CDR1 and CDR2 from the germline V gene are ENHRY and SYGVKD. The CDR3 runs 14 residues. Trimming at V came to 6 bases and at J to 5 bases, leaving 8 bases not matched to a gene. CDR3: CAIRSGQGKNEQYF. In DNA form, the CDR3 reads TGTGCCATCAGGTCCGGACAGGGGAAGAACGAGCAGTACTTC.

This clone turned up a few times. This chain uses TRBV5-3 with TRBJ1-1; D ambiguous. TRBV5-3 falls under the ORF class, with uncertain function. The CDR3 has 14 residues. V dropped 4 bases and J dropped 6 bases, with 16 bases sitting between them. This chain's CDR3 is CARSRPRWKAEAFF. DNA of the CDR3: TGTGCCAGAAGCCGCCCTCGGTGGAAAGCTGAAGCTTTCTTT.

V and J are TRBV28 and TRBJ1-2, with a possible D match to TRBD1 (6 bases). From germline, CDR1 is MDHEN and CDR2 SYDVKM. Trimming left V 4 bases short and J 8 bases short, with 14 bases between. This CDR3 spans 13 amino acids. The CDR3 DNA sequence: TGTGCCAGCAGTTCTTACAGGGATGGCGGCTACACCTTC. Translated: CASSSYRDGGYTF.